The rows below give T cell receptor beta chains drawn from one sample of a study of response to subunit inactivated influenza vaccine. One entry per CDR3 protein results from TCRdb running MiXCR on the RT-PCR reads. The sample shows roughly 780,000 distinct CDR3 sequences, about 18% of them seen only once. The source material was PBMCs from blood, sampled roughly 5 days after vaccination. Every receptor here comes from a man aged 50 or older who received an inactivated influenza vaccine. Both conserved end residues are trimmed from each CDR3.

>TRBJ2-1|TRBV20-1
SAELMRDNEQF
>TRBJ1-2|TRBV18
ASSPAGDGYT
>TRBJ2-7|TRBV20-1
SAQSRTGQVSYEQY
>TRBJ1-6|TRBV18
ASSSQGLDSPLH
>TRBJ1-1|TRBV6-2/TRBV6-3
ASRATGGAEAF
>TRBJ2-3|TRBV7-8
ASSPLAGAGDTQY
>TRBJ2-5|TRBV20-1
SANRMDSGSGETQY
>TRBJ1-1|TRBV7-2
ASSPQKFGAF
>TRBJ1-1|TRBV7-3
ASSLTPQSNTEAF
>TRBJ2-7|TRBV10-3
AISGGGQIYEQY
>TRBJ1-2|TRBV6-1
ASREIGQGYGYT
>TRBJ2-2|TRBV29-1
SVLANTGELF
>TRBJ2-7|TRBV5-1
ASSMGGTYEQY
>TRBJ2-2|TRBV9
ASSVGGGNTGELF
>TRBJ2-2|TRBV30
AWSIIAFTGELF
>TRBJ1-5|TRBV2
ASKDSGWPQH
>TRBJ2-7|TRBV28
ASKITGPREQY
>TRBJ2-1|TRBV7-9
ASSLLGSEQF
>TRBJ2-7|TRBV7-2
ASGTGTISSYEQY
>TRBJ2-1|TRBV19
ASSPRLAYEQF
>TRBJ2-2|TRBV20-1
SARQGGTGELF
>TRBJ2-3|TRBV28
ASSLGTGSPTDTQY
>TRBJ2-1|TRBV11-2
ASSVLSGTGDNEQF
>TRBJ1-2|TRBV10-3
AISESTQGAQNYGYT
>TRBJ2-2|TRBV11-2
ASSSYPGLPPNTGELF
>TRBJ2-2|TRBV6-2/TRBV6-3
ASSYIRVGELF
>TRBJ2-7|TRBV7-3
ASSLGASGSEQY
>TRBJ1-2|TRBV5-1
ASSSDRGLYGYT
>TRBJ2-1|TRBV7-3
ASSPEGVAGGYNEQF
>TRBJ2-7|TRBV7-2
ASSLGGVRYEQY
>TRBJ2-7|TRBV29-1
SGGQAYEQY
>TRBJ2-4|TRBV5-5
ASSGTGAKNIQY
>TRBJ1-1|TRBV12-3/TRBV12-4
ASSLGGGGEAF
>TRBJ2-2|TRBV12-3/TRBV12-4
ASSSSSPGELF
>TRBJ2-7|TRBV4-3
ASSQGRAFLYEQY
>TRBJ2-7|TRBV12-3/TRBV12-4
ASSRGGSEQY
>TRBJ2-5|TRBV7-2
ASSHNREETQY
>TRBJ2-5|TRBV29-1
SVEGQGAVTQY
>TRBJ1-2|TRBV11-2
ASSFDGAIGYT
>TRBJ2-7|TRBV4-3
ASSQDIAGREQY
>TRBJ2-1|TRBV14
ASSAQGSYNEQF
>TRBJ2-5|TRBV12-3/TRBV12-4
ASSRGQAIMAQY
>TRBJ2-3|TRBV20-1
SASGTGGPDTQY
>TRBJ2-5|TRBV3-1
ASRTSDARPRVETQY
>TRBJ2-7|TRBV5-5
ASTPRDRGIEQY
>TRBJ2-1|TRBV11-2
ASSRDSRWQF
>TRBJ2-7|TRBV28
ASRLAGGSSYEQY
>TRBJ1-5|TRBV29-1
SASTGKGGNQPQH
>TRBJ1-3|TRBV5-1
ASSLGDTHTGNTIY